One and the same sample provided the 27 T cell receptor beta chains below, sequenced in a study of T cells in women clearing cervical HPV infection. The data were produced by immunoSEQ multiplex PCR, yet TCRdb's version contains in-frame clones alone and is incomplete. Recorded for this sample: under 35,000 clones. Sequencing used blood buffy coat. The receptor source for this set is a woman between 18 and 70 years old with a cervical HPV16 infection that either progressed to CIN3+ or cleared (not recorded which).

Remarks on this clone: The read terminates 3 residues before the CDR3 end, so the remaining end is supplied by the germline J gene. This chain joins TRBV9 and TRBJ1-4, with 10 nucleotides matching TRBD1. Looked up from germline, CDR1 is SGDLS and CDR2 is YYNGEE. V lost 0 bases to trimming and J lost 8 bases; unmatched junction nucleotides: 1. The CDR3 is 14 residues long. CDR3 DNA (partial): TGTGCCAGCAGCGTAGCGGGACAGGGGGAAAAA. Its protein is CASSVAGQGEK. The complete CDR3 reads CASSVAGQGEKLFF.

To note about this clone: The sequenced fragment ends 3 residues before the CDR3 boundary, so the rest is inferred from the germline J gene. V gene TRBV10-3 combines with J gene TRBJ2-7, with D uncertain. Germline CDR1 ENHRY, CDR2 SYGVKD. V was trimmed by 6 bases and J by 0 bases, leaving 3 bases between them. The CDR3 spans 11 residues. Incomplete CDR3 DNA: TGTGCCATCAGCTCCTCCTACGAG. This sequence encodes CAISSSYE. The entire CDR3 reads CAISSSYEQYF.

Note on this clone: Read sequence stops 3 residues before the CDR3 end, and the germline J gene provides the missing end. V usage is TRBV6-1 and J usage is TRBJ1-6, with D perhaps TRBD1 (5 bases). From germline, CDR1 is MNHNS and CDR2 SASEGT. The ends were cut back, 2 bases at V and 10 bases at J, with 15 bases in the middle. The CDR3 runs 15 residues. The sequenced part of the CDR3 DNA is TGTGCCAGCAGTGAAAGAGTCAGGGCTTGGTCACCC. This translates into CASSERVRAWSP. The CDR3 reads in full as CASSERVRAWSPLHF.

Concerning this clone itself: The observed sequence ends 3 residues before the CDR3 terminus, with the missing tail filled in from the germline J gene. V usage is TRBV7-6 and J usage is TRBJ2-2; unclear D gene. The CDR3 is 15 amino acids. The V and J ends lost 7 bases and 1 base respectively, with 13 bases between them. Germline loops: CDR1 SGHVS, CDR2 FNYEAQ. CDR3 DNA, as far as it was read: TGTGCCAGCACCGAAGGTGCGGTGAACACCGGGGAG. It encodes CASTEGAVNTGE. Given in full, the CDR3 is CASTEGAVNTGELFF.

As concerns this clone: The DNA ends 3 residues before the CDR3 does, and the rest of the CDR3 is filled in from the germline J gene. The rearrangement links TRBV5-1 to TRBJ2-5, with TRBD2 matching over 12 bases. J lost 4 bases, V lost 7 bases, and 11 bases had no gene match. The CDR3 covers 16 residues. Germline-derived CDR1 and CDR2 are SGHRS and YFSETQ. The DNA read from the CDR3 is TGCGCCAGCGGGGTTATCCTAGCGGGGGGGCCAGAGACC. It yields the protein CASGVILAGGPET. The full CDR3 sequence reads CASGVILAGGPETQYF.

On this clone: The CDR3 goes on 3 residues after the read ends, and that part is filled in from the germline J gene. The chain has TRBV14 and TRBJ2-4; 9 positions agree with TRBD2. Trimming cost V 3 bases and J 0 bases; bases outside gene matches: 3. Germline-derived CDR1 and CDR2 are SGHDN and FVKESK. The CDR3 has 16 residues. This chain's CDR3 is CASSQTSGLAKNIQYF. Partial CDR3 DNA: TGTGCCAGCAGCCAGACTAGCGGATTAGCCAAAAACATT.

On this clone itself: From the germline J gene comes the end of the CDR3, since the read stops 3 residues before it. The rearrangement links TRBV28 to TRBJ1-4, with unresolved D. The CDR3 runs to 15 residues. Trimming left V 6 bases short and J 2 bases short, with 13 bases between. Per the germline V gene, CDR1 is MDHEN and CDR2 is SYDVKM. The CDR3 loop reads CASRIASGTNEKLFF. The sequenced CDR3 bases are TGTGCCAGCAGAATAGCGAGTGGGACTAATGAAAAA.

This CDR3 reads CSAREGHLNTEAFF. The CDR3 bases that were read are TGCAGTGCTAGAGAGGGACACCTGAACACTGAA. The chain carries TRBV20-1 and TRBJ1-1, with D possibly matching TRBD1 (6 bases). Read coverage stops 3 residues before the CDR3 terminus; the germline J gene supplies the remainder. V was pared by 0 bases and J by 0 bases, with 8 bases between. The CDR3 covers 14 residues. CDR1 is DFQATT and CDR2 is SNEGSKA in the germline V gene (reference sequence).

About this clone: From the germline J gene comes the end of the CDR3, since the read stops 3 residues before it. The chain employs TRBV12-3 or TRBV12-4 and TRBJ1-2; 8 bases fit TRBD1. The V gene end was trimmed by 4 bases and the J gene end by 4 bases; junction bases not matched to a gene: 2. The CDR3 consists of 13 residues. CDR3 DNA (partial): TGTGCCAGCAGTTCGGACAGGGCCTATGGC. Translated, it gives CASSSDRAYG. The CDR3 in its entirety is CASSSDRAYGYTF.

CDR3 bases read: TGTGCCAGCAGCTCTATACTAGCGGGGGTGGTGGGGGAG. Translation gives CASSSILAGVVGE. The full CDR3 reads CASSSILAGVVGELFF. The chain carries TRBV7-8 and TRBJ2-2; 11 bases are a match to TRBD2. The missing CDR3 end, 3 residues past where the read stops, is filled in from the germline J gene. J gave up 8 bases and V 4 bases, and 9 bases lay outside the gene matches. The germline CDR1 and CDR2 sequences are SGHVS and FQNEAQ. The CDR3 consists of 16 residues.

Remarks on this clone: The CDR3 is cut off 3 residues early in the read; its end comes from the germline J gene. This rearrangement joins TRBV10-3 to TRBJ2-1, with TRBD2 matching 10 bases. J was trimmed by 5 bases and V by 8 bases; bases with no gene match: 3. The CDR3 totals 13 residues. Germline V gene lookup returns CDR1 ENHRY and CDR2 SYGVKD. The CDR3: CAISSGGDNEQFF. Partial CDR3 DNA: TGTGCCATCTCCAGCGGGGGGGACAATGAG.

Details on this clone: The CDR3 end is not reached by the read, which stops 3 residues before it; the germline J gene fills it in. V is TRBV30 and J is TRBJ2-1; the D gene is possibly TRBD1 (5 bases). Trimming shortened V by 0 bases and J by 8 bases, and 11 bases separated the two germline ends. CDR1 GTSNPN and CDR2 SVGIG come from the germline V gene (reference sequence). The CDR3 runs to 13 residues. CDR3 protein: CAWSVQGWDEQFF. CDR3 DNA (partial): TGTGCCTGGAGTGTTCAGGGTTGGGATGAG.

Remarks on this clone: The read ends 3 residues shy of where the CDR3 ends; the end is completed using the germline J gene. The chain carries TRBV7-3 and TRBJ1-6, with D perhaps matching TRBD1 (6 bases). V dropped 7 bases and J dropped 8 bases, with 12 bases sitting between them. Per the germline V gene, CDR1 is SGHTA and CDR2 is FQGTGA. The CDR3 runs to 13 residues. CDR3 bases read: TGTGCCAGCACCCCGAACAGGGATTCACCC. It specifies CASTPNRDSP. The whole CDR3 protein reads CASTPNRDSPLHF. The variable domain in full, with the rest retrieved from reference TRBV7-3 and TRBJ1-6, is GAGVSQTPSNKVTEKGKYVELRCDPISGHTALYWYRQSLGQGPEFLIYFQGTGAADDSGLPNDRFFAVRPEGSVSTLKIQRTERGDSAVYLCASTPNRDSPLHFGNGTRLTVT.

Details on this clone: Read sequence stops 3 residues before the CDR3 end, and the germline J gene provides the missing end. The rearrangement links TRBV11-2 to TRBJ2-7; D is possibly TRBD2 (6 bases). Trimming removed 3 bases from V and 5 bases from J, with 8 bases in between. The CDR3 covers 12 residues. Germline V gene lookup returns CDR1 SGHAT and CDR2 FQNNGV. Incomplete CDR3 DNA: TGTGCCAGCAGCTTTTCGGGGGACGAG. It encodes CASSFSGDE. The full CDR3 is CASSFSGDEQYF.

As regards this clone: The read halts 3 residues ahead of the CDR3 end, with the missing end drawn from the germline J gene. This sequence joins TRBV6-1 and TRBJ1-6, with unresolved D. Trimming left V 1 base short and J 5 bases short, with 6 bases between. This CDR3 region has 14 residues. From germline, CDR1 is MNHNS and CDR2 SASEGT. The part of the CDR3 DNA that was read is TGTGCCAGCAGTGAAGGGGCCGATAATTCACCC. As protein: CASSEGADNSP. The whole CDR3 region reads CASSEGADNSPLHF.

Details on this clone: The missing CDR3 end, 3 residues past where the read stops, is filled in from the germline J gene. The V gene is TRBV11-2, the J gene TRBJ1-2, with D maybe TRBD1 (5 bases). The CDR3 is 13 amino acids. Trimming took off 2 bases at V and 2 bases at J, with 6 bases between the two ends. Per the germline V gene, CDR1 is SGHAT and CDR2 is FQNNGV. CDR3 sequence: CASSLRQNYGYTF. Partial CDR3 DNA: TGTGCCAGCAGCTTACGACAGAACTATGGC.

Remarks on this clone: The read ends 3 residues before the CDR3 terminus; that terminus is restored from the germline J gene. The chain uses TRBV5-1 and TRBJ1-1; no firm D call. The CDR3 has 15 amino acids. Germline V gives CDR1 SGHRS, CDR2 YFSETQ. V was shortened by 6 bases and J by 4 bases, with 19 bases between the two germline ends. The covered CDR3 bases are TGCGCCAGCACGATTATGGGCCTTTCTGCCACTGAA. Residues: CASTIMGLSATE. From start to end, the CDR3 is CASTIMGLSATEAFF.

With respect to this clone: The read ends 3 residues before the CDR3 terminus; that terminus is restored from the germline J gene. The rearrangement links TRBV30 to TRBJ2-5; tentative D call: TRBD2 (6 bases). The CDR3 is made up of 12 amino acids. The germline V gene encodes CDR1 GTSNPN and CDR2 SVGIG (reference sequence). V was trimmed by 5 bases and J by 5 bases, leaving 12 bases between them. The part of the CDR3 DNA that was read is TGTGCCTGGGGACTAAACTGGGAGACC. This sequence encodes CAWGLNWET. The full-length CDR3 reads as CAWGLNWETQYF.

With respect to this clone: The CDR3 end falls 3 residues outside the read, so it is completed with the germline J gene. The rearrangement links TRBV14 to TRBJ1-1; 7 nucleotides line up with TRBD1. The CDR3 runs 14 residues. V was clipped by 6 bases and J by 0 bases; unmatched bases: 4. Germline lookup yields CDR1 SGHDN and CDR2 FVKESK. Partial CDR3 DNA: TGTGCCAGCAGACAGACAGGGATGAACACTGAA. This translates into CASRQTGMNTE. The whole CDR3 sequence reads CASRQTGMNTEAFF.

As regards this clone: From the germline J gene comes the end of the CDR3, since the read stops 3 residues before it. V is TRBV14 and J is TRBJ1-6; 10 bases match TRBD1. This CDR3 has 16 residues. Germline V gene lookup returns CDR1 SGHDN and CDR2 FVKESK. V lost 4 bases, J lost 7 bases, and 7 bases stayed unmatched. The sequenced CDR3 bases are TGTGCCAGCAGCCCGGGGGACAGGGGAGGGAATTCACCC. Its translation: CASSPGDRGGNSP. The whole CDR3 sequence is CASSPGDRGGNSPLHF.

Measured by frequency, this clone is medium-sized (0.01 to 0.1%). The read terminates 3 residues ahead of where the CDR3 ends, so the germline J gene completes it. J is TRBJ1-6 and V is TRBV18, with a weak D call TRBD1 (5 bases). Germline V CDR1 and CDR2: KGHSH, LQKENI. The CDR3 spans 14 residues. V was trimmed by 0 bases and J by 10 bases, leaving 10 bases between them. Partial CDR3 DNA: TGTGCCAGCTCACCACCGGGGCCAGGATCACCC. Its protein is CASSPPGPGSP. The full CDR3 reads CASSPPGPGSPLHF.

For this clone: The read terminates 3 residues ahead of where the CDR3 ends, so the germline J gene completes it. This rearrangement joins TRBV10-3 to TRBJ1-1; 9 bases agree with TRBD1. Germline V gene data show CDR1 as ENHRY and CDR2 as SYGVKD. This CDR3 is 14 amino acids long. With V trimmed by 6 bases and J by 5 bases, 7 bases remained unmatched. The covered CDR3 bases are TGTGCCATCAGCTTACAGGGGGCGCGAACTGAA. Its protein is CAISLQGARTE. In full, the CDR3 is CAISLQGARTEAFF.

On this clone: Read data end 3 residues before the CDR3 end; the end is taken from the germline J gene. The V call is TRBV27, the J call TRBJ1-6; TRBD1 is a possible D gene (5 bases). The CDR3 is 14 residues long. V lost 7 bases and J 0 bases, leaving 7 bases between the germline ends. Germline CDR1 and CDR2: MNHEY and SMNVEV (reference sequence). The CDR3 loop is CASMRGSYNSPLHF. The sequenced CDR3 bases are TGTGCCAGCATGAGGGGCTCCTATAATTCACCC.

Points on this clone: The read falls 3 residues short of the CDR3 end, and the missing part is taken from the germline J gene. The genes are TRBV20-1 and TRBJ1-6, with 8 bases that match TRBD1. The CDR3 is 15 amino acids. Unmatched junction bases numbered 11, after V lost 6 bases and J lost 7 bases. Germline CDR1 DFQATT, CDR2 SNEGSKA (reference sequence). The CDR3 bases that were read are TGCAGTGCCTTACATTCCGGGACAGGAAATTCACCC. This sequence encodes CSALHSGTGNSP. The whole CDR3 reads CSALHSGTGNSPLHF.

Incomplete CDR3 DNA: TGTGCCAGCTCACCGTCGGACAGGGGGGTAAGCGGTGAG. Protein product: CASSPSDRGVSGE. The entire CDR3 reads CASSPSDRGVSGEQFF. V gene TRBV18 combines with J gene TRBJ2-1; the match to TRBD1 covers 10 bases. Coverage ceases 3 residues before the CDR3 finishes, and the germline J gene fills in the end. Per germline, CDR1 KGHSH and CDR2 LQKENI. The J segment lost 9 bases and the V segment lost 3 bases, leaving 11 bases of the junction unmatched. The CDR3 length is 16 residues.

As regards this clone: The CDR3 goes on 3 residues after the read ends, and that part is filled in from the germline J gene. The V and J genes are TRBV20-1 and TRBJ2-1; TRBD2 is a possible D gene (6 bases). The CDR3 sequence is 12 residues long. CDR1 is DFQATT and CDR2 is SNEGSKA in the germline V gene (reference sequence). Trimming stripped 3 bases from V and 8 bases from J, with 11 bases between. The part of the CDR3 DNA that was read is TGCAGTGCTAGGTGGGGGGTTGATGAG. Its translation is CSARWGVDE. From start to end, the CDR3 is CSARWGVDEQFF.

Comments on this clone: With the read ending 3 residues before the CDR3 end, the germline J gene is used to fill in that end. The J gene is TRBJ1-1, the V gene TRBV20-1; 9 bases are a match to TRBD1. The length of the CDR3 is 16 residues. With V trimmed by 0 bases and J by 4 bases, 9 bases remained unmatched. Germline V CDR1 and CDR2: DFQATT, SNEGSKA (reference sequence). The CDR3 DNA, read in part, is TGCAGTGCTAGAGACCTCGGTGGGACAGGGCGCACTGAA. This codes for CSARDLGGTGRTE. The entire CDR3 reads CSARDLGGTGRTEAFF.